This TCR beta chain was captured by sequencing in a study of Graves' ophthalmopathy and Graves' hyperthyroidism (dated by TCRdb to the late 2010s). Some background on the complete study: Peripheral blood was collected at initial diagnosis, before any treatment. In roughly 6 hyperthyroidism patients, the T-cell repertoires found in thyroid tissue were compared with those found in blood. In total, under 150 blood samples were TCR-sequenced: fewer than 50 ophthalmopathy, roughly 80 hyperthyroidism and some 17 hyperthyroidism-to-ophthalmopathy patients. To explore V-J signatures that distinguish ophthalmopathy from hyperthyroidism, a discovery set of more than 90 patients was enrolled, made up of 43 with ophthalmopathy and under 65 with stable hyperthyroidism. An independent validation cohort was composed of roughly 19 hyperthyroidism patients and over 15 patients who later progressed from hyperthyroidism to ophthalmopathy. Following sampling, methimazole starting at 30 mg daily was administered to hyperthyroidism patients, and high-dose intravenous methylprednisolone was administered to ophthalmopathy patients. The study used signatures of the TCR beta repertoire to tell Graves' ophthalmopathy apart from Graves' hyperthyroidism and to predict which patients would progress to ophthalmopathy. For training and testing, the approximately 92 patients in the discovery cohort were randomly divided in a 7:3 ratio. The study at large found these results: In validation, the model predicted ophthalmopathy progression with about 71% sensitivity and around 72% specificity; more than ten predicted patients were CT-confirmed with GO in a median of approximately six months. Most expanded thyroid clonotypes with a frequency above 0.001 also appeared in blood, which suggests that blood repertoires may reflect the immune response in the thyroid. Sample size was not statistically predetermined, and group allocation was not concealed from the investigators. Ophthalmopathy was separated from stable hyperthyroidism by the 13-signature model with more than 85% sensitivity and 81.08% specificity in cross-validation and with 80%/75% in the test set.

For repertoire sequencing, the TCR beta CDR3 regions were amplified from RNA transcripts. A first-round RT-PCR used HTBI primers with the Qiagen OneStep RT-PCR kit, followed by a second-round multiplex PCR, size selection and purification. Libraries were sequenced on an Illumina HiSeq2000 using paired-end 100 bp reads. The published analysis was carried out like this. Reads were processed with SOAPnuke, discarding reads with adapters, uncalled bases, mean Phred below 15, or no exact constant-primer or identifier match. COPE v1.2.5 was used to merge high-quality paired reads. Each unique nucleotide sequence was treated as a clonotype, and MiTCR v1.1 was used to align the clonotypes to the IMGT TRB V, D and J references. The analysis was limited to V-J combinations with a frequency above 0.0001, which together covered 99.2% of repertoires. For each V-J combination, a TCR clonal expansion and chaos score was defined as the ratio of F50 clonal expansion to chaos observed in the TCRdist matrix. Features were reduced by Welch's t-statistics and random forest to approximately 12 V-J combinations, which fed a naive Bayes classifier. The similarity between thyroid and blood repertoires was quantified using the Morisita-Horn index. In TCRdb, the public reads were trimmed at Q25 with fastp and aligned with MiXCR, with productive beta chains retained. When rows share a CDR3 protein, they turn into one entry using the most common DNA and genes. None of the V and J calls come from the authors' own analysis; TCRdb made them. The sample profile shows 360,000 or so distinct CDR3 sequences; around 17% of them were found once. The ten largest clones take up 1.6% of the sample.

In its sample, this clonotype was seen many times. This clone's antigen is unknown. No base quality information exists; no much larger clone differs at one position. Patients with ophthalmopathy had moderately to severely active disease, with a Clinical Activity Score of 3 or more, a NOSPECS grade of 4 or more, and a disease duration of less than 3 months. Patients with other autoimmune diseases, uncontrolled infections, pregnancy or lactation were excluded. Diagnosis relied on clinical symptoms, serum thyroxine, TRAb, thyroid ultrasound and orbital computed tomography. Using Ficoll-Paque density gradient centrifugation, PBMCs were isolated from about 9.2 ml of fresh peripheral blood. Trizol reagent was used to extract the total RNA, and its quality was then checked on an Agilent 2100 Bioanalyzer. The CDR3 runs 16 residues from the cysteine to the phenylalanine. The entry retains the CDR3 DNA only, 48 bases that are in frame from base 1. The germline V gene provides CDR1 SGHVS and CDR2 FNYEAQ. After removal of 0 bases from V and 0 bases from J, the junction retains 3 bases not matched to a gene.

The chain is made from TRBV7-6 and TRBJ2-7, with 9 bases matching TRBD1. The clonotype comes from a woman younger than 30 with Graves' ophthalmopathy. Donor details come from another sample of the same person, matched by shared clones. Sequenced material: peripheral blood. In nucleotide form, the sequence is TGTGCCAGCAGCTTAGCGACAGGGGGGCTCTCCTACGAGCAGTACTTC. Its protein is CASSLATGGLSYEQYF.